A single sample is the source of the 18 T cell receptor beta chains below, sequenced in a study of human thymus T cells. Corrective heart surgery yielded the resections from which the thymus tissue came. Profiled with immunoSEQ multiplex PCR; TCRdb holds only in-frame clones, not every one. The table records about 130,000 clones, over 85% of them present only once. Source material: thymus tissue. These receptors all come from a boy under two years old with a congenital heart defect but otherwise immunologically healthy.

The V gene is TRBV5-1, the J gene TRBJ2-1; maybe TRBD1 (6 bases). V lost 1 base and J lost 6, with 8 bases in between. The germline V gene encodes CDR1 SGHRS and CDR2 YFSETQ. The CDR3 is 13 residues long. CDR3 residues: CASSLTGSNEQFF. For the CDR3, the DNA is TGCGCCAGCAGCTTGACAGGGTCCAATGAGCAGTTCTTC.

The gene calls are TRBV4-3 and TRBJ1-3; D not certain. The CDR3 spans 13 residues. The germline CDR1 and CDR2 sequences are LGHNA and YSLEER. The V and J ends lost 2 bases and 7 bases respectively, with 9 bases between them. Here the CDR3 DNA reads TGCGCCAGCAGCCAACGGCGCGGGAACACCATATATTTT. It translates to CASSQRRGNTIYF.

The J gene is TRBJ2-3, the V gene TRBV7-2; 8 positions agree with TRBD2. The CDR3 runs 18 residues. After removal of 4 bases from V and 0 bases from J, the junction contained 12 bases not matched to a gene. Germline V gives CDR1 SGHTA, CDR2 FQGNSA. As DNA, the CDR3 is TGTGCCAGCAGCTCCGGGATAGCGGGGCCACCTAGCACAGATACGCAGTATTTT. Translated, it gives CASSSGIAGPPSTDTQYF.

J is TRBJ2-5 and V is TRBV7-8, with 7 bases that match TRBD1. Germline CDR1 and CDR2: SGHVS and FQNEAQ. The CDR3 loop spans 18 amino acids. The V segment lost 0 bases and the J segment 2 bases; nucleotides outside the gene matches: 12. The CDR3 coding sequence is TGTGCCAGCAGCTTAGCACCCCCGGGACAGCAAGTTCAAGAGACCCAGTACTTC. This translates into CASSLAPPGQQVQETQYF.

This clone was seen a few times. V gene TRBV6-6 combines with J gene TRBJ1-6; no reliable D call. Per the germline V gene, CDR1 is MNHNY and CDR2 is SVGAGI (reference sequence). V lost 0 bases to trimming and J lost 7 bases, with 10 bases between them. There are 15 residues in the CDR3. CDR3 coding DNA: TGTGCCAGCAGTTACTCTTGGGCAGACAATTCACCCCTCCACTTT. It is translated as CASSYSWADNSPLHF.

The genes are TRBV9 and TRBJ1-2; 7 bases line up with TRBD1. There are 16 residues in the CDR3. The germline V gene encodes CDR1 SGDLS and CDR2 YYNGEE. The V and J ends lost 2 bases and 6 bases, in that order; junction bases with no gene match: 13. The CDR3, as DNA: TGTGCCAGCAGCGTCGGGGGGACAGCTCAAAGTCATGGCTACACCTTC. Protein sequence: CASSVGGTAQSHGYTF.

This sequence joins TRBV25-1 and TRBJ2-7, with D maybe TRBD2 (6 bases). V dropped 2 bases and J dropped 3 bases, with 11 bases sitting between them. CDR1 MGHDK and CDR2 SYGVNS come from the germline V gene. The CDR3 has 14 amino acids. The CDR3 DNA reads TGTGCCAGCAGTGAAAAGGGACTTGACTACGAGCAGTACTTC. Protein: CASSEKGLDYEQYF.

The chain is built from TRBV6-6 and TRBJ2-1; TRBD2 matches 9 bases. From germline, CDR1 is MNHNY and CDR2 SVGAGI (reference sequence). The V gene end was trimmed by 6 bases and the J gene end by 7 bases; junction bases not matched to a gene: 13. The CDR3 extends over 16 amino acids. The CDR3 DNA sequence: TGTGCCAGCAGCCACTCGTGGGCGGGGGGGAGTAATGAGCAGTTCTTC. This encodes CASSHSWAGGSNEQFF.

The CDR3 DNA sequence: TGTGCCAGCAGCCAAGAAGGCAGGGGGTCGAGTGAAAAACTGTTTTTT. Protein sequence: CASSQEGRGSSEKLFF. The chain joins TRBV4-2 to TRBJ1-4; 7 positions match TRBD1. The CDR3 totals 16 residues. CDR1 LGHNA and CDR2 YNFKEQ come from the germline V gene. V lost 0 bases and J lost 7; bases outside the gene matches: 8.

The V call is TRBV7-6, the J call TRBJ2-7; the match to TRBD1 covers 8 bases. V lost 0 bases to trimming and J lost 4 bases; unmatched junction nucleotides: 5. Germline lookup yields CDR1 SGHVS and CDR2 FNYEAQ. CDR3 length: 15 amino acids. CDR3 sequence reads: CASSLAPGGEYEQYF. Written as DNA, the CDR3 is TGTGCCAGCAGCTTAGCCCCAGGGGGCGAATACGAGCAGTACTTC.

V usage is TRBV7-2 and J usage is TRBJ1-1; no firm D call. The germline V and J ends were trimmed by 8 bases and 0 bases, with 10 bases remaining between them. The germline V gene has CDR1 SGHTA and CDR2 FQGNSA. There are 13 residues in the CDR3. This CDR3 is CASRPAVNTEAFF. CDR3 in DNA: TGTGCCAGCCGGCCAGCGGTGAACACTGAAGCTTTCTTT.

The chain carries TRBV6-1 and TRBJ1-3, with D possibly matching TRBD1 (5 bases). CDR1 and CDR2 (germline): MNHNS, SASEGT. Trimming stripped 2 bases from V and 2 bases from J, with 7 bases between. This CDR3 has 14 amino acids. The CDR3 coding sequence is TGTGCCAGCAGTGAACGGGGGACTGGAAACACCATATATTTT. This codes for CASSERGTGNTIYF.

The chain links TRBV4-1 to TRBJ1-2, with D hard to call. CDR3 size: 17 residues. The germline V gene encodes CDR1 MGHRA and CDR2 YSYEKL. With 3 bases removed from V and 5 bases from J, the gap between germline ends came to 22 bases. The CDR3 DNA is TGCGCCAGCAGCCAGGACCCCGAGGTCAGGCCCCCTTATGGCTACACCTTC. This codes for CASSQDPEVRPPYGYTF.

The chain employs TRBV6-1 and TRBJ1-5; TRBD1 matches 10 bases. Germline CDR1 MNHNS, CDR2 SASEGT. With 1 base clipped from V and 11 bases from J, the junction kept 8 bases outside the gene matches. The CDR3 has 15 amino acids. Written as DNA, the CDR3 is TGTGCCAGCAGTGAAGGGGGGACAGGGGTATCGACCCAGCATTTT. Its translation: CASSEGGTGVSTQHF.

The rearrangement uses TRBV7-2 and TRBJ2-3; 9 bases agree with TRBD2. Germline V gene data show CDR1 as SGHTA and CDR2 as FQGNSA. V shed 5 bases, J shed 2 bases, and the junction held 8 bases outside the gene matches. The CDR3 extends over 16 amino acids. CDR3: CASSRLGGGATDTQYF. As DNA, the CDR3 is TGTGCCAGCAGCCGCCTAGGCGGGGGGGCCACAGATACGCAGTATTTT.

V and J are TRBV27 and TRBJ2-5, with 8 nucleotides matching TRBD2. The CDR3 is made up of 14 amino acids. The V gene's germline CDR1 is MNHEY and CDR2 SMNVEV (reference sequence). The trim removed 0 bases at V and 4 bases at J, leaving 1 base unmatched. CDR3 amino acids: CASSLSREGETQYF. In DNA form, the CDR3 reads TGTGCCAGCAGTTTATCCCGGGAGGGAGAGACCCAGTACTTC.

This clone was detected only once. V usage is TRBV19 and J usage is TRBJ2-1; the D is unclear. With 0 bases removed from V and 3 bases from J, the gap between germline ends came to 9 bases. Germline V lookup: CDR1 LNHDA, CDR2 SQIVND (reference sequence). The CDR3 length is 15 residues. As DNA, the CDR3 is TGTGCCAGTAGTATAGATCTCGCGGACTACAATGAGCAGTTCTTC. Amino acids: CASSIDLADYNEQFF.

This sequence joins TRBV4-1 and TRBJ2-7, with TRBD2 as a possible D gene (5 bases). The CDR3 contains 16 residues. CDR1 and CDR2 (germline): MGHRA, YSYEKL. V shed 0 bases and J shed 0 bases, with 12 bases lying between them. CDR3 region: CASSQDAGEVSYEQYF. For the CDR3, the DNA is TGCGCCAGCAGCCAAGACGCCGGGGAAGTCTCCTACGAGCAGTACTTC.